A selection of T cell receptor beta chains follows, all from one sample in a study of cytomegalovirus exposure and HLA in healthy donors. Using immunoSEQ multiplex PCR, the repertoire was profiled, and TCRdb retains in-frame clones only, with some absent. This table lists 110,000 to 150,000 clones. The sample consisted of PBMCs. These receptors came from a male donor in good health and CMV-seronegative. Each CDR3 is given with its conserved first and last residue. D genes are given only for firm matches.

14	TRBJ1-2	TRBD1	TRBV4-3	TGCGCCAGCAGCCAGGACAGGGTTCGGTATGGCTACACCTTC	CASSQDRVRYGYTF
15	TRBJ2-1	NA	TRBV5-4	TGTGCCAGCAGCTGGAGGAGCGCTTCCTACAATGAGCAGTTCTTC	CASSWRSASYNEQFF
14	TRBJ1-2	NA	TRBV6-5	TGTGCCAGCAGTTACGGGACACCCGACAGCGGCTACACCTTC	CASSYGTPDSGYTF
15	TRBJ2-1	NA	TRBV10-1	TGCGCCAGCAGTGAGCGGGTGAGCTCCTACAATGAGCAGTTCTTC	CASSERVSSYNEQFF
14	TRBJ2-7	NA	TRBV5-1	TGCGCCAGCAGCCTGACGTACGGGACCTACGAGCAGTACTTC	CASSLTYGTYEQYF
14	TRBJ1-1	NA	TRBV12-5	TGTGCTAGTGGTTTGGTACTAGGGGGCACTGAAGCTTTCTTT	CASGLVLGGTEAFF
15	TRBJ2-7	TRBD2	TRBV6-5	TGTGCCAGCAGTTACTCAGCGGGAGTCTCCTACGAGCAGTACTTC	CASSYSAGVSYEQYF
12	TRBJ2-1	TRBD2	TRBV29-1	TGCAGCTTTCTAGAAGCCGGGACTAGCACGTTCTTC	CSFLEAGTSTFF
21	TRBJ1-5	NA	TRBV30	TGTGCCTGGAGTGTACCCGGGTTCCTAGGACGGGAAAGACATAGCAATCAGCCCCAGCATTTT	CAWSVPGFLGRERHSNQPQHF
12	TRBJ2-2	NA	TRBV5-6	TGTGCCAGCGAGGGGGTCTACGGGGAGCTGTTTTTT	CASEGVYGELFF